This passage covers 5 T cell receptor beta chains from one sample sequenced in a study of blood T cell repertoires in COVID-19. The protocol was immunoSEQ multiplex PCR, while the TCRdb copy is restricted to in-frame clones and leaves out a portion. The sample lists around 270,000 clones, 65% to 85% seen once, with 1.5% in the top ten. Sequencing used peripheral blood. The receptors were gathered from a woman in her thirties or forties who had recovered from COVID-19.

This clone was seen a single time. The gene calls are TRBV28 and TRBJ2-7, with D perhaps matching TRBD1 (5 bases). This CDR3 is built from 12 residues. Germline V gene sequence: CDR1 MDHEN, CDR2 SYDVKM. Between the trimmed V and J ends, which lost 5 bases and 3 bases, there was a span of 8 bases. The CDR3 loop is CASSQTVYEQYF. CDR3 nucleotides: TGTGCCAGCAGTCAGACAGTCTACGAGCAGTACTTC. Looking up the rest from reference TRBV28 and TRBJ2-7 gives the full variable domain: DVKVTQSSRYLVKRTGEKVFLECVQDMDHENMFWYRQDPGLGLRLIYFSYDVKMKEKGDIPEGYSVSREKKERFSLILESASTNQTSMYLCASSQTVYEQYFGPGTRLTVT.

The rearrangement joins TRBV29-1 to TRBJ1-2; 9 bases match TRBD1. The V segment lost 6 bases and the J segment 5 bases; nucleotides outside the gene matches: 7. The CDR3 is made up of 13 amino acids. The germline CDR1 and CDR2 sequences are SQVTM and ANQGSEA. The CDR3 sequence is CSVSGTGRYGYTF. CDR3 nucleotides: TGCAGCGTCTCAGGGACAGGGAGATATGGCTACACCTTC.

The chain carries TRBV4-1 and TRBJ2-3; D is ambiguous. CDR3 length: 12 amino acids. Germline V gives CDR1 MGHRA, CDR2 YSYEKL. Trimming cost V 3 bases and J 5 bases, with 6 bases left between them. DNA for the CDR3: TGCGCCAGCAGCCACCTCGGAGATACGCAGTATTTT. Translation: CASSHLGDTQYF.

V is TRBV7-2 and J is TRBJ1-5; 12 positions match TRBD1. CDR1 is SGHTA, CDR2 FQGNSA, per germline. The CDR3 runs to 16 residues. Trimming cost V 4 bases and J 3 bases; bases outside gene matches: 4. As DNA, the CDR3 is TGTGCCAGCAGCTGGGGGGGACAGGGGGCCAATCAGCCCCAGCATTTT. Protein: CASSWGGQGANQPQHF. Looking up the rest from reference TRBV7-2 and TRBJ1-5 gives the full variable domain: GAGVSQSPSNKVTEKGKDVELRCDPISGHTALYWYRQSLGQGLEFLIYFQGNSAPDKSGLPSDRFSAERTGGSVSTLTIQRTQQEDSAVYLCASSWGGQGANQPQHFGDGTRLSIL.

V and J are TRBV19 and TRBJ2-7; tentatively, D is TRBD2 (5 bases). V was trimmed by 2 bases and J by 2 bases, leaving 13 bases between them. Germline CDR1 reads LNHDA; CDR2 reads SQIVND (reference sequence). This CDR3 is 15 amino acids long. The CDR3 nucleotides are TGTGCCAGTAGTATATCGTCGGGGAATCCCTACGAGCAGTACTTC. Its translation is CASSISSGNPYEQYF.